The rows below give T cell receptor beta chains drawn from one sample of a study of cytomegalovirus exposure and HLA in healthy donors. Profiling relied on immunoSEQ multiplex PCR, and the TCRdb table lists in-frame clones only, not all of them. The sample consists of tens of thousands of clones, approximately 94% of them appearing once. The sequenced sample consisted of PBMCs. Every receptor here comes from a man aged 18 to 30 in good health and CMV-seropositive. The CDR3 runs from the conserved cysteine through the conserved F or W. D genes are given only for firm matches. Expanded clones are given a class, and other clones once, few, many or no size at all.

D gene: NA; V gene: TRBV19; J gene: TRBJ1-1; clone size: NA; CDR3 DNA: TGTGCCAGTAGTATCACGGGGGTTTACACTGAAGCTTTCTTT; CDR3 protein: CASSITGVYTEAFF
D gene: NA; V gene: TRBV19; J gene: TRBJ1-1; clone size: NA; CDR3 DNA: TGTGCCAGTACCCCGGGGGGTTCGAACACTGAAGCTTTCTTT; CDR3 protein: CASTPGGSNTEAFF
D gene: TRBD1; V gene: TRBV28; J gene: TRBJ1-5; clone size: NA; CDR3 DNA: TGTGCCAGCAGTCTCGGGACAGGGCATCAGCCCCAGCATTTT; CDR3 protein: CASSLGTGHQPQHF
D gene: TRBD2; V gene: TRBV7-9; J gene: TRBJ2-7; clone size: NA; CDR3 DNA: TGTGCCAGCAGACCGACTAGCGGGAGTTCCGAGCAGTACTTC; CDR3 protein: CASRPTSGSSEQYF
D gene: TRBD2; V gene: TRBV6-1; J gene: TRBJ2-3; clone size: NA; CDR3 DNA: TGTGCCAGCAGTGATTTAGCGGGAGCGCCGGTGGATACGCAGTATTTT; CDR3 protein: CASSDLAGAPVDTQYF
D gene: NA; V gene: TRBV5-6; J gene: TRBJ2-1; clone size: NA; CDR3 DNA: TGTGCCAGCAGCATTTTGGGGGGGGCGAGCTCCTACAATGAGCAGTTCTTC; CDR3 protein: CASSILGGASSYNEQFF
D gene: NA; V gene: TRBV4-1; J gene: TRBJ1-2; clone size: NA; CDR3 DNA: TGCGCCAGCAGCCAAGCGGAGGGGCACGGCTACACCTTC; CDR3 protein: CASSQAEGHGYTF
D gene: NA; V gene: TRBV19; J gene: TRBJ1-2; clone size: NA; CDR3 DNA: TGTGCCAGTAGGTCCAGGGTAAGGGACTATGGCTACACCTTC; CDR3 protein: CASRSRVRDYGYTF
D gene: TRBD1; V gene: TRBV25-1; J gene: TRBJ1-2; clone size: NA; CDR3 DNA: TGTGCCAGCAGTGACCGAGGACAGGGTCCTAACTATGGCTACACCTTC; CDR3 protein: CASSDRGQGPNYGYTF
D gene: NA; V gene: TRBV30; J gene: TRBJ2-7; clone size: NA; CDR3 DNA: TGTGCCTGGAGTGTGGATAGGGGTATGGACGAGCAGTACTTC; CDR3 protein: CAWSVDRGMDEQYF
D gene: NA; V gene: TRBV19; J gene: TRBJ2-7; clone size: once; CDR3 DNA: TGTGCCAGTAGTATTCCGGGTTCGGACGAGCAGTACTTC; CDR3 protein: CASSIPGSDEQYF
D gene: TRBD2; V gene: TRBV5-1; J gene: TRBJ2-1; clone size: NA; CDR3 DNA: TGCGCCAGCAGCACAGCGGGGGGGAACTCCTACAATGAGCAGTTCTTC; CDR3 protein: CASSTAGGNSYNEQFF
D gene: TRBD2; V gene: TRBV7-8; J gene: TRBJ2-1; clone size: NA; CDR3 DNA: TGTGCCAGCAGCTTAAGTCCTAGCGGGGAGGTTGTAAGCTCCTACAATGAGCAGTTCTTC; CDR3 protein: CASSLSPSGEVVSSYNEQFF
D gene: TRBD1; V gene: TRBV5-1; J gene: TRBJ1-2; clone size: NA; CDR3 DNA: TGCGCCAGCAGCTTGGGACAGGGAGATGGCTACACCTTC; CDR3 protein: CASSLGQGDGYTF